The rows below give T cell receptor beta chains drawn from one sample of a study of cytomegalovirus exposure and HLA in healthy donors. TCRdb's copy holds only in-frame clones and misses some; the assay was immunoSEQ multiplex PCR. The repertoire holds some 200,000 clones, 60% to 80% seen once, with less than 3.5% in the top ten. Input material: PBMCs. Source of these receptors: a woman in her 30s in good health and CMV-seronegative. The CDR3 runs from the conserved cysteine through the conserved F or W. Each record gives: J gene, D gene, V gene, clone size, CDR3 DNA, CDR3 protein. The D gene is left open where the match is weak. The size field is filled for only some rows; it gives once, few, many or a size class.

J gene: TRBJ2-7
D gene: .
V gene: TRBV7-6
clone size: .
CDR3 DNA: TGTGCCAGCAGCTTCCTATCGGTCCGGAGCTCCTACGAGCAGTACTTC
CDR3 protein: CASSFLSVRSSYEQYF

J gene: TRBJ1-3
D gene: .
V gene: TRBV7-9
clone size: once
CDR3 DNA: TGTGCCAGCAGCTGGGGGGTGAGCTCTGGAAACACCATATATTTT
CDR3 protein: CASSWGVSSGNTIYF

J gene: TRBJ2-1
D gene: .
V gene: TRBV13
clone size: once
CDR3 DNA: TGTGCCAGCAGCTTTCCGGGGAGTTGGGAGCAGTTCTTC
CDR3 protein: CASSFPGSWEQFF

J gene: TRBJ2-2
D gene: TRBD1
V gene: TRBV5-1
clone size: once
CDR3 DNA: TGCGCCAGCACCGATGGACCAACGACAGGGGGAACCGGGGAGCTGTTTTTT
CDR3 protein: CASTDGPTTGGTGELFF

J gene: TRBJ1-2
D gene: .
V gene: TRBV5-1
clone size: .
CDR3 DNA: TGCGCCAGCAGCTATGGGGCCCTAGGGGTGGACTATGGCTACACCTTC
CDR3 protein: CASSYGALGVDYGYTF

J gene: TRBJ1-2
D gene: .
V gene: TRBV6-5
clone size: once
CDR3 DNA: TGTGCCAGCAGTTCGGGGGGGCTTGGCACCTTC
CDR3 protein: CASSSGGLGTF

J gene: TRBJ2-7
D gene: TRBD1
V gene: TRBV30
clone size: .
CDR3 DNA: TGTGCCTGGACTCCCGGGACAGGGCTCTACGAGCAGTACTTC
CDR3 protein: CAWTPGTGLYEQYF

J gene: TRBJ2-7
D gene: .
V gene: TRBV30
clone size: once
CDR3 DNA: TGTGCCTGGAGTGTGGGACTCCTGGGGACCTACGAGCAGTACTTC
CDR3 protein: CAWSVGLLGTYEQYF

J gene: TRBJ1-4
D gene: .
V gene: TRBV5-1
clone size: few
CDR3 DNA: TGCGCCAGCAGATTCGACTGGGCTAATGAAAAACTGTTTTTT
CDR3 protein: CASRFDWANEKLFF

J gene: TRBJ2-1
D gene: TRBD2
V gene: TRBV9
clone size: .
CDR3 DNA: TGTGCCAGCAGCGTTGCCCCGGGACTAGCGGGGGGTTCCTACAATGAGCAGTTCTTC
CDR3 protein: CASSVAPGLAGGSYNEQFF

J gene: TRBJ2-2
D gene: .
V gene: TRBV5-1
clone size: few
CDR3 DNA: TGCGCCAGCAGCGATTCTCAGTTCACCGGGGAGCTGTTTTTT
CDR3 protein: CASSDSQFTGELFF

J gene: TRBJ2-7
D gene: TRBD2
V gene: TRBV30
clone size: .
CDR3 DNA: TGTGCCTGGAACTCGGGACTAGGCTACGAGCAGTACTTC
CDR3 protein: CAWNSGLGYEQYF

J gene: TRBJ1-3
D gene: .
V gene: TRBV28
clone size: .
CDR3 DNA: TGTGCCAGCACTTACAGGGGAAACACCATATATTTT
CDR3 protein: CASTYRGNTIYF

J gene: TRBJ2-7
D gene: .
V gene: TRBV5-1
clone size: .
CDR3 DNA: TGCGCCAGCAGCGGACCGGGACTCCTCGAGCAGTACTTC
CDR3 protein: CASSGPGLLEQYF

J gene: TRBJ2-7
D gene: .
V gene: TRBV18
clone size: .
CDR3 DNA: TGTGCCAGCTCACCCCCCCTCCTACCCTACGAGCAGTACTTC
CDR3 protein: CASSPPLLPYEQYF

J gene: TRBJ2-7
D gene: TRBD2
V gene: TRBV6-6
clone size: .
CDR3 DNA: TGTGCCAGCAGTCGAACTAGCGGGGGCTACGAGCAGTACTTC
CDR3 protein: CASSRTSGGYEQYF

J gene: TRBJ2-3
D gene: TRBD1
V gene: TRBV5-1
clone size: .
CDR3 DNA: TGCGCCAGCAGCTCATCCGCGACAGGGGGCTTCACAGATACGCAGTATTTT
CDR3 protein: CASSSSATGGFTDTQYF

J gene: TRBJ1-2
D gene: .
V gene: TRBV6-6
clone size: .
CDR3 DNA: TGTGCCAGCAGCCTAGACAGGATAACTGGCTACACCTTC
CDR3 protein: CASSLDRITGYTF

J gene: TRBJ1-1
D gene: TRBD1
V gene: TRBV19
clone size: .
CDR3 DNA: TGTGCCAGTAGTGCCCGGGACAGAAACACTGAAGCTTTCTTT
CDR3 protein: CASSARDRNTEAFF

J gene: TRBJ1-1
D gene: .
V gene: TRBV9
clone size: .
CDR3 DNA: TGTGCCAGCAGTTTGATCGGCAGGTTGAACACTGAAGCTTTCTTT
CDR3 protein: CASSLIGRLNTEAFF

J gene: TRBJ2-7
D gene: .
V gene: TRBV7-9
clone size: .
CDR3 DNA: TGTGCCAGCAGCTTTGGGTACAGGGTAGAATCCTACGAGCAGTACTTC
CDR3 protein: CASSFGYRVESYEQYF

J gene: TRBJ2-3
D gene: .
V gene: TRBV7-9
clone size: few
CDR3 DNA: TGTGCCAGCAGCTTAGTCCCGGCAGATACGCAGTATTTT
CDR3 protein: CASSLVPADTQYF

J gene: TRBJ1-2
D gene: .
V gene: TRBV2
clone size: once
CDR3 DNA: TGTGCCAGCAGCATTCGGGGGAGAAACTATGGCTACACCTTC
CDR3 protein: CASSIRGRNYGYTF

J gene: TRBJ2-3
D gene: .
V gene: TRBV5-1
clone size: .
CDR3 DNA: TGCGCCAGCAGCACGCGCCGGGGTCAACATTACACAGATACGCAGTATTTT
CDR3 protein: CASSTRRGQHYTDTQYF

J gene: TRBJ1-1
D gene: .
V gene: TRBV5-5
clone size: .
CDR3 DNA: TGTGCCAGCAGCTCGGACCAGAACCCCCTAGCTGTAAATTACGGAAAAGCTTTCTTT
CDR3 protein: CASSSDQNPLAVNYGKAFF

J gene: TRBJ2-7
D gene: .
V gene: TRBV6-5
clone size: .
CDR3 DNA: TGTGCCAGCGTGCGGGCCGGGGTGGGTTTC
CDR3 protein: CASVRAGVGF

J gene: TRBJ2-5
D gene: .
V gene: TRBV2
clone size: .
CDR3 DNA: TGTGCCAGCAGCGGGGATCTACAAGAGACCCAGTACTTC
CDR3 protein: CASSGDLQETQYF

J gene: TRBJ2-3
D gene: .
V gene: TRBV6-5
clone size: once
CDR3 DNA: TGTGCCAGCACCCCAGGGGCAACAGATACGCAGTATTTT
CDR3 protein: CASTPGATDTQYF

J gene: TRBJ2-5
D gene: .
V gene: TRBV10-2
clone size: .
CDR3 DNA: TGCGCCAGCAGTGAGTCGGGGCGAGTCCAAGAGACCCAGTACTTC
CDR3 protein: CASSESGRVQETQYF

J gene: TRBJ2-5
D gene: .
V gene: TRBV15
clone size: once
CDR3 DNA: TGTGCCACCAGCAGGGGGGGAACTAGCCCAGAGACCCAGTACTTC
CDR3 protein: CATSRGGTSPETQYF

J gene: TRBJ1-6
D gene: TRBD1
V gene: TRBV10-2
clone size: .
CDR3 DNA: TGCGCCAGTTGGACAGGGGGTAATTCACCCCTCCACTTT
CDR3 protein: CASWTGGNSPLHF

J gene: TRBJ2-5
D gene: .
V gene: TRBV5-4
clone size: .
CDR3 DNA: TGTGCCAGCAGCTTAAGTGGAGTGGAGACCCAGTACTTC
CDR3 protein: CASSLSGVETQYF

J gene: TRBJ1-1
D gene: TRBD1
V gene: TRBV5-1
clone size: .
CDR3 DNA: TGCGCCAGCAGCTCGTCAGGGGGAGTTATTGAAGCTTTCTTT
CDR3 protein: CASSSSGGVIEAFF

J gene: TRBJ1-2
D gene: .
V gene: TRBV2
clone size: .
CDR3 DNA: TGTGCCAGCAGTGAAATTTCGGGAGACTATGGCTACACCTTC
CDR3 protein: CASSEISGDYGYTF

J gene: TRBJ2-7
D gene: TRBD1
V gene: TRBV15
clone size: .
CDR3 DNA: TGTGCCACCAGCCTCCGGGACAGGGGCTACGAGCAGTACTTC
CDR3 protein: CATSLRDRGYEQYF

J gene: TRBJ2-5
D gene: TRBD1
V gene: TRBV5-8
clone size: .
CDR3 DNA: TGTGCCAGCAGCACCGGGACAGGGGCCGGGGAGACCCAGTACTTC
CDR3 protein: CASSTGTGAGETQYF

J gene: TRBJ2-7
D gene: TRBD1
V gene: TRBV9
clone size: .
CDR3 DNA: TGTGCCAGCAGCACGAGACAGGGCATCCCCTCCTACGAGCAGTACTTC
CDR3 protein: CASSTRQGIPSYEQYF

J gene: TRBJ2-7
D gene: .
V gene: TRBV11-2
clone size: once
CDR3 DNA: TGTGCCAGCAGCTTTCCGAGGGAGAGCTCCTACGAGCAGTACTTC
CDR3 protein: CASSFPRESSYEQYF

J gene: TRBJ2-6
D gene: .
V gene: TRBV2
clone size: .
CDR3 DNA: TGTGCCAGCAGACAGGGAACCGGGGCCAACGTCCTGACTTTC
CDR3 protein: CASRQGTGANVLTF

J gene: TRBJ2-5
D gene: .
V gene: TRBV29-1
clone size: .
CDR3 DNA: TGCGGCGGGGAGTACCAAGAGACCCAGTACTTC
CDR3 protein: CGGEYQETQYF

J gene: TRBJ2-1
D gene: TRBD2
V gene: TRBV5-1
clone size: .
CDR3 DNA: TGCGCCAGCAGCTCTTCACCTAGCGGGAGACCCGATGAGCAGTTCTTC
CDR3 protein: CASSSSPSGRPDEQFF

J gene: TRBJ2-7
D gene: TRBD1
V gene: TRBV6-6
clone size: .
CDR3 DNA: TGTGCCAGCAGTTACTGGACAGGGTTAACCCTCGAGCAGTACTTC
CDR3 protein: CASSYWTGLTLEQYF

J gene: TRBJ2-3
D gene: .
V gene: TRBV5-1
clone size: .
CDR3 DNA: TGCGCCACCCGGGGAGCGGAAACAGATACGCAGTATTTT
CDR3 protein: CATRGAETDTQYF

J gene: TRBJ2-3
D gene: TRBD2
V gene: TRBV5-1
clone size: once
CDR3 DNA: TGCGCCAGCAGCGTCCCGGGACTAGCTGATACGCAGTATTTT
CDR3 protein: CASSVPGLADTQYF

J gene: TRBJ1-4
D gene: .
V gene: TRBV5-1
clone size: .
CDR3 DNA: TGCGCCAGCAGCTTGGGGGCCGATTATAATGAAAAACTGTTTTTT
CDR3 protein: CASSLGADYNEKLFF